This passage covers 10 T cell receptor beta chains from one sample sequenced in a study of blood T cells in healthy people across ages. A second roughly 6 to 11 cycle PCR used barcoded and J-beta primers. TCRdb ran MiXCR on the 5' RACE reads and lists one entry per CDR3 protein. The sample shows hundreds of thousands of distinct CDR3 sequences, roughly 50% of them seen only once. The sequenced sample consisted of blood. The receptors derive from a man older than 75 in good health.

J is TRBJ2-1 and V is TRBV15; 7 nucleotides agree with TRBD1. V was clipped by 2 bases and J by 5 bases; unmatched bases: 3. The CDR3 has 14 residues. In germline, CDR1 is LNHNV, CDR2 YYDKDF (reference sequence). CDR3 nucleotide sequence: TGTGCCACCAGCAGAAGGGACAGAAACAATGAGCAGTTCTTC. Translated, it gives CATSRRDRNNEQFF.

J is TRBJ2-5 and V is TRBV27, with D tentatively TRBD2 (7 bases). Germline assignment: CDR1 MNHEY and CDR2 SMNVEV (reference sequence). The CDR3 totals 16 residues. V lost 4 bases and J lost 4, with 19 bases in between. CDR3 nucleotides: TGTGCCAGCAGTTCCCGAAGGGGGGAGGGGATAGAGACCCAGTACTTC. Its protein product is CASSSRRGEGIETQYF.

This clonotype was picked up one time. The chain carries TRBV28 and TRBJ2-3; D ambiguous. V was clipped by 5 bases and J by 14 bases, with 26 bases between them. The CDR3 sequence is 15 residues long. Germline lookup yields CDR1 MDHEN and CDR2 SYDVKM. Here the CDR3 reads CASSPPVTPHRYAYF. The CDR3 DNA is TGTGCCAGCAGTCCACCCGTGACACCCCACAGATACGCGTATTTT.

The CDR3 DNA is TGTGCTAGTGGGTTGCGGGAGACCACCTACAATGAGCAGTTCTTC. Encoded protein: CASGLRETTYNEQFF. The V call is TRBV12-5, the J call TRBJ2-1; 7 bases line up with TRBD2. The V segment lost 6 bases and the J segment 2 bases; nucleotides outside the gene matches: 7. CDR3 length: 15 amino acids. Per the germline V gene, CDR1 is LGHNT and CDR2 is FRNRAP. The entire variable domain, with the rest obtained from reference TRBV12-5 and TRBJ2-1, is as follows: DARVTQTPRHKVTEMGQEVTMRCQPILGHNTVFWYRQTMMQGLELLAYFRNRAPLDDSGMPKDRFSAEMPDATLATLKIQPSEPRDSAVYFCASGLRETTYNEQFFGPGTRLTVL.

The CDR3 nucleotides read TGTGCCAGCAACCTTGGGATAGCGGGCACAGATACGCAGTATTTT. Translation: CASNLGIAGTDTQYF. The rearrangement uses TRBV11-2 and TRBJ2-3; D is possibly TRBD2 (6 bases). The CDR3 sequence is 15 residues long. V was pared by 7 bases and J by 1 base, with 15 bases between. Germline CDR1 and CDR2: SGHAT and FQNNGV.

In this sample, this clonotype turned up a few times. The V gene is TRBV7-3, the J gene TRBJ2-3; TRBD2 might be the D (6 bases). Trimming removed 5 bases at V and 5 bases at J, with 23 bases between. CDR3 length equals 17 residues. CDR1 SGHTA and CDR2 FQGTGA come from the germline V gene. The CDR3 DNA sequence: TGTGCCAGCAGCCCCGGGAGTGGGGTACGGGGTGTAGATACGCAGTATTTT. It codes for CASSPGSGVRGVDTQYF.

This clonotype was found a few times. This rearrangement joins TRBV5-4 to TRBJ2-3, with 10 nucleotides matching TRBD1. Per the germline V gene, CDR1 is SGHNT and CDR2 is YYREEE (reference sequence). CDR3 size: 15 residues. Losses at the gene ends were 4 bases for V and 5 bases for J; bases not matched to a gene: 7. The CDR3 protein is CASSRRTGGGDTQYF. As DNA, the CDR3 is TGTGCCAGCAGCCGACGGACAGGGGGTGGAGATACGCAGTATTTT.

V usage is TRBV6-5 and J usage is TRBJ2-5, with TRBD1 matching over 11 bases. The CDR3 spans 15 residues. Germline V gene data show CDR1 as MNHEY and CDR2 as SVGAGI. V shed 7 bases and J 4 bases; nucleotides not matched to a gene: 8. The CDR3 region is CASNPDRGRVETQYF. The CDR3 DNA follows: TGTGCCAGCAACCCGGACAGGGGGCGCGTAGAGACCCAGTACTTC.

This chain links TRBV5-1 with TRBJ2-5, with a weak D call TRBD1 (6 bases). V lost 0 bases, J lost 3 bases, and 12 bases lay in between. The CDR3 length is 15 residues. Germline-derived CDR1 and CDR2 are SGHRS and YFSETQ. The CDR3 spells CASSLAGTQKETQYF. The CDR3 DNA reads as TGCGCCAGCAGCTTGGCCGGGACACAGAAAGAGACCCAGTACTTC.

The chain links TRBV6-2 or TRBV6-3 to TRBJ2-7, with D perhaps being TRBD1 or TRBD2 (5 bases each). Trimming shortened V by 6 bases and J by 3 bases, and 12 bases separated the two germline ends. The CDR3 totals 13 residues. Germline-derived CDR1 and CDR2 are MNHEY and SVGEGT. The CDR3 reads CASRGTAGYEQYF. CDR3 sequence (DNA): TGTGCCAGCAGGGGGACGGCTGGCTACGAGCAGTACTTC.